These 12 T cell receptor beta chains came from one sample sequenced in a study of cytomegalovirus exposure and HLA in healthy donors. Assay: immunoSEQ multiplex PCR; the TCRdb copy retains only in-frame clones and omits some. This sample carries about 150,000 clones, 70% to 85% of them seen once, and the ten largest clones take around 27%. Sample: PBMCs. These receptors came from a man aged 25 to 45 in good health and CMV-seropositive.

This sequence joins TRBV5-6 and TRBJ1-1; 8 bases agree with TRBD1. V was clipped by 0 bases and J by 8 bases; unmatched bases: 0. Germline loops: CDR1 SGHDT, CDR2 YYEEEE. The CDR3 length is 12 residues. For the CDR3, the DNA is TGTGCCAGCAGCTTGGGGGACAGGGAAGCTTTCTTT. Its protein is CASSLGDREAFF.

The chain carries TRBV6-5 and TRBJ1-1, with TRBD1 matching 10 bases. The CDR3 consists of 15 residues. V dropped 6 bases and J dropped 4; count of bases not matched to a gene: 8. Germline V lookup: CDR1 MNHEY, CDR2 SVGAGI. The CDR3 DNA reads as TGTGCCAGCAGGCCGACAGGGGGCTGGGGCACTGAAGCTTTCTTT. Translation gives CASRPTGGWGTEAFF.

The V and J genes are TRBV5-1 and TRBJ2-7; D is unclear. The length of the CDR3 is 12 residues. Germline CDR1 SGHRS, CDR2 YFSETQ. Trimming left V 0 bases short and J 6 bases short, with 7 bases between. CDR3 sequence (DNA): TGCGCCAGCAGCTTGGGAGCCGCCGAGCAGTACTTC. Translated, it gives CASSLGAAEQYF.

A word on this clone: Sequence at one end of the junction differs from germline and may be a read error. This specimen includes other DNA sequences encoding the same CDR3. CDR3 sequence (DNA): TGCAGCGTTGAAGATGACAGGGGTTTTTCGGACTATGGCTACACCTTT. Protein sequence: CSVEDDRGFSDYGYTF. The chain carries TRBV29-1 and TRBJ1-2, with 8 bases fitting TRBD1. Germline assignment: CDR1 SQVTM and CDR2 ANQGSEA. CDR3 size: 16 residues.

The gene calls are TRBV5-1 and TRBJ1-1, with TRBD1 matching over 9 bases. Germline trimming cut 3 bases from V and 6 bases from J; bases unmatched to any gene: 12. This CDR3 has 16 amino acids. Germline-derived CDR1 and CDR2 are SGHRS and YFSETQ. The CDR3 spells CASSSGNTGGLSEAFF. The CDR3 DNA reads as TGCGCCAGCAGCTCGGGAAACACAGGGGGCTTGTCTGAAGCTTTCTTT. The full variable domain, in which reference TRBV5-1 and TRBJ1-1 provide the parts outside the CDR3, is KAGVTQTPRYLIKTRGQQVTLSCSPISGHRSVSWYQQTPGQGLQFLFEYFSETQRNKGNFPGRFSGRQFSNSRSEMNVSTLELGDSALYLCASSSGNTGGLSEAFFGQGTRLTVV.

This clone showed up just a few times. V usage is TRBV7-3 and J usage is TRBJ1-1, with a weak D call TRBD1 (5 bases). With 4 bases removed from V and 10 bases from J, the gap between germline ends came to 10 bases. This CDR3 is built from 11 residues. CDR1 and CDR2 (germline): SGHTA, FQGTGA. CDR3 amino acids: CASSSGGAAFF. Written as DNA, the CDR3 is TGTGCCAGCAGCTCCGGGGGAGCAGCTTTCTTT.

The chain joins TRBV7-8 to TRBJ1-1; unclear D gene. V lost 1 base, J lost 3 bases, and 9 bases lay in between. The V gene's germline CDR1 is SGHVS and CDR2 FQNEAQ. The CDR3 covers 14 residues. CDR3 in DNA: TGTGCCAGCAGCTTAGATCAGGCGTACACTGAAGCTTTCTTT. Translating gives CASSLDQAYTEAFF.

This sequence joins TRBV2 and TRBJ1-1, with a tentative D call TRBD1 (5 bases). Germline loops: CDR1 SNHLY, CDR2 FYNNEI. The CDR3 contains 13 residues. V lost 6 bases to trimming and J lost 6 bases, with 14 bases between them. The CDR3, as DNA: TGTGCCAGCAGGCCAGCTGGGGGGGCTGAAGCTTTCTTT. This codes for CASRPAGGAEAFF. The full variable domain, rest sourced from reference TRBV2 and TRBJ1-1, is EPEVTQTPSHQVTQMGQEVILRCVPISNHLYFYWYRQILGQKVEFLVSFYNNEISEKSEIFDDQFSVERPDGSNFTLKIRSTKLEDSAMYFCASRPAGGAEAFFGQGTRLTVV.

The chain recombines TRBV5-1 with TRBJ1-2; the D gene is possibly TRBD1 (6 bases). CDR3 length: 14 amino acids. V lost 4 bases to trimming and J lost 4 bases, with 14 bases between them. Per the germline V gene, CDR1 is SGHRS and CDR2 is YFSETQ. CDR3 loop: CASSLAGEGYGYTF. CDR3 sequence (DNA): TGCGCCAGCAGCCTTGCAGGGGAAGGCTATGGCTACACCTTC.

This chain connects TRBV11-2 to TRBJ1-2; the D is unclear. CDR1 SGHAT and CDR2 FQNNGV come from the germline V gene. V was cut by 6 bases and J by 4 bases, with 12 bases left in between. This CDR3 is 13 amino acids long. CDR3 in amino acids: CASRQPATYGYTF. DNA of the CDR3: TGTGCCAGCAGACAGCCTGCTACCTATGGCTACACCTTC. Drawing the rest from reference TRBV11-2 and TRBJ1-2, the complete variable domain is EAGVAQSPRYKIIEKRQSVAFWCNPISGHATLYWYQQILGQGPKLLIQFQNNGVVDDSQLPKDRFSAERLKGVDSTLKIQPAKLEDSAVYLCASRQPATYGYTFGSGTRLTVV.

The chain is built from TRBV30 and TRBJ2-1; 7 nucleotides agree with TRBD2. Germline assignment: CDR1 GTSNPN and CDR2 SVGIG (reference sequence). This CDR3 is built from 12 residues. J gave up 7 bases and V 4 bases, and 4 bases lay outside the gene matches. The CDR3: CAWMTSSNEQFF. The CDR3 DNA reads TGTGCCTGGATGACTAGCTCGAATGAGCAGTTCTTC.

CDR3 nucleotides: TGTGCCAGCAGCTCAACAGGGACTAGCGGGAGCGTATCCCGGGGGGAGCAGTTCTTC. Translating it yields CASSSTGTSGSVSRGEQFF. The J gene is TRBJ2-1, the V gene TRBV7-9; 14 positions agree with TRBD2. This CDR3 is built from 19 residues. CDR1 and CDR2 from the germline V gene are SEHNR and FQNEAQ (reference sequence). V dropped 4 bases and J dropped 10; count of bases not matched to a gene: 18.